The clone carrying this T cell receptor beta chain was seen a few times. The data derive from a study of blood T cell repertoires in COVID-19. At the level of the study: Nucleic acid was either cDNA or gDNA, and it came from T cells, B-cell-depleted T cells, or PBMCs.

Clones were read by immunoSEQ multiplex PCR, and TCRdb kept only the in-frame ones, dropping some. The sample yields fewer than 200,000 clones, almost 85% seen once. Germline CDR1 is MNHEY and CDR2 is SMNVEV (reference sequence). Trimming took 4 bases from V and 5 from J, leaving 14 bases between them. The CDR3 is made up of 14 amino acids. The sample comprised peripheral blood. The chain links TRBV27 to TRBJ1-1; TRBD1 might be the D (5 bases). The source of this sequence is a man aged 40-49 years who had recovered from COVID-19. In nucleotides, the CDR3 is TGTGCCAGCAGTTGGCTGGGGCCGAGGACTGAAGCTTTCTTT. Protein: CASSWLGPRTEAFF.